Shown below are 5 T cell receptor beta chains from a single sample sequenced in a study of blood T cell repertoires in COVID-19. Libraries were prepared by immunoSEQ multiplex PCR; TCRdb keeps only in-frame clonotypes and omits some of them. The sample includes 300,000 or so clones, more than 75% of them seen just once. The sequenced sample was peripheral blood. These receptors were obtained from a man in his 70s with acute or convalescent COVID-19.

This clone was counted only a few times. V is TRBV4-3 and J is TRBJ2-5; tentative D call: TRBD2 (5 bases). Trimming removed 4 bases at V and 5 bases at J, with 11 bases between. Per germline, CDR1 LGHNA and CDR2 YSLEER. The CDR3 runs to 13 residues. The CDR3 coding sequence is TGCGCCAGCAGCCCTCGGGAATCGGAGACCCAGTACTTC. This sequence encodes CASSPRESETQYF.

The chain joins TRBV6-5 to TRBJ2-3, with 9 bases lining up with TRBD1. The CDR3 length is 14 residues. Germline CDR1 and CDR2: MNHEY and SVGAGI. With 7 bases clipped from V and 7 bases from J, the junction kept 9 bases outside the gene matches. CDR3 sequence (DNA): TGTGCCAGCACCCAACAGGGGGCGAAGAATACGCAGTATTTT. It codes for CASTQQGAKNTQYF.

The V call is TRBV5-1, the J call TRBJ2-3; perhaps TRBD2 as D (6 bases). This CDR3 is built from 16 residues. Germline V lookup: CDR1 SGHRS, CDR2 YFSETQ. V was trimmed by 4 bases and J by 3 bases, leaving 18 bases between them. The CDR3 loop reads CASSQRGPRGTDTQYF. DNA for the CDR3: TGCGCCAGCAGCCAACGAGGACCCCGGGGGACAGATACGCAGTATTTT.

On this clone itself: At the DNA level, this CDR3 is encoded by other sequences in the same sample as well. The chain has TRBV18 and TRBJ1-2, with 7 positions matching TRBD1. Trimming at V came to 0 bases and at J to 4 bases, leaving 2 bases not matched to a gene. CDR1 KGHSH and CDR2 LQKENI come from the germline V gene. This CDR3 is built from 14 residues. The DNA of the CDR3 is TGTGCCAGCTCACCACCGACAGGGAGCTATGGCTACACCTTC. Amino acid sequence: CASSPPTGSYGYTF.

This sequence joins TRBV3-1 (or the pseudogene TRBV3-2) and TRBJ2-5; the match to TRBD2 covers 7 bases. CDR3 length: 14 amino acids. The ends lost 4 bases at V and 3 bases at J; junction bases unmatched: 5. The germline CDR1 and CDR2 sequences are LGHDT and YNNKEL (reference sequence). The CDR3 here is CASSPQGREETQYF. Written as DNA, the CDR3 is TGTGCCAGCAGCCCCCAAGGGAGGGAAGAGACCCAGTACTTC.